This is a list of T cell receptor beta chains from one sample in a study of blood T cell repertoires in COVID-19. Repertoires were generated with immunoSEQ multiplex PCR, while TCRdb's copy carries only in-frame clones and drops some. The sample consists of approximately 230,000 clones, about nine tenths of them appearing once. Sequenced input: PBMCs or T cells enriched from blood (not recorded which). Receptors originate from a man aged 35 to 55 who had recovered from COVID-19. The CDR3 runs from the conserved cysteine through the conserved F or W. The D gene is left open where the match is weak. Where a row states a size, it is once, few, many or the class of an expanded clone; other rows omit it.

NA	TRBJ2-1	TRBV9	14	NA	CASSAGGTDNEQFF	TGTGCCAGCAGCGCAGGAGGGACCGACAATGAGCAGTTCTTC
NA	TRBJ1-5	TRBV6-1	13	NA	CASSEARTTTRHF	TGTGCCAGCAGTGAAGCGAGGACAACGACGAGGCATTTT
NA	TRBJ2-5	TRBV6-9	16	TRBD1	CAVLDRDRAPGGTQYF	TGTGCCGTATTAGACCGGGACAGGGCACCGGGGGGGACCCAGTACTTC
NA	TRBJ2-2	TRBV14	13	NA	CASSQASSGELFF	TGTGCCAGCAGCCAAGCTAGCTCCGGGGAGCTGTTTTTT
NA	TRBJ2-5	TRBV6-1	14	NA	CASSDVAGIATQYF	TGTGCCAGCAGTGACGTCGCAGGGATCGCGACCCAGTACTTC
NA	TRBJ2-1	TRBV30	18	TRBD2	CAWGGLAGGPPLYNEQFF	TGTGCCTGGGGGGGACTAGCGGGAGGCCCTCCACTCTACAATGAGCAGTTCTTC
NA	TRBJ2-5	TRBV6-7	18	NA	CASSNNLKIARTEETQYF	TGTGCCAGCAGTAATAACCTTAAAATAGCCCGGACAGAAGAGACCCAGTACTTC
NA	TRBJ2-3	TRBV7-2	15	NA	CASSSYTETTDTQYF	TGTGCCAGCAGCTCTTATACAGAAACCACAGATACGCAGTATTTT
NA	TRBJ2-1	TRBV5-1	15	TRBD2	CASSHSGTRYNEQFF	TGCGCCAGCAGCCATAGCGGGACCCGCTACAATGAGCAGTTCTTC
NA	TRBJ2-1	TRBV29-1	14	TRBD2	CSASTSASYNEQFF	TGCAGCGCCTCTACTAGCGCATCCTACAATGAGCAGTTCTTC
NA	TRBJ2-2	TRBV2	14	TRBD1	CASTTGGSDGELFF	TGTGCCAGCACCACAGGGGGCAGTGACGGGGAGCTGTTTTTT
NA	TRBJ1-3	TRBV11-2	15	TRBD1	CASSLRGLSGNTIYF	TGTGCCAGCAGCTTAAGGGGGCTCTCTGGAAACACCATATATTTT
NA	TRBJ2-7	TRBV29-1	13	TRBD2	CSVDAAGGYEQYF	TGCAGCGTGGATGCAGCGGGGGGCTACGAGCAGTACTTC
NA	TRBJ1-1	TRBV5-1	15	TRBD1	CASGGRDSLNTEAFF	TGCGCCAGCGGCGGGAGGGACAGCTTGAACACTGAAGCTTTCTTT
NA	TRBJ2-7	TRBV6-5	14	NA	CASSPQVEAYEQYF	TGTGCCAGCAGTCCACAGGTCGAAGCCTACGAGCAGTACTTC
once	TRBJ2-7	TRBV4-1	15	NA	CASSQESGLPYEQYF	TGCGCCAGCAGCCAAGAGTCCGGACTACCTTACGAGCAGTACTTC
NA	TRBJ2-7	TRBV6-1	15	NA	CASSERQPVRDEQYF	TGTGCCAGCAGTGAAAGACAGCCAGTACGGGACGAGCAGTACTTC
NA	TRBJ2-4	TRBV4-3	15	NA	CASSQDWRVVGIQYF	TGCGCCAGCAGCCAAGACTGGCGGGTGGTGGGCATTCAGTACTTC
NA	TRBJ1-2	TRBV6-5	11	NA	CASSSGDGYTF	TGTGCCAGCAGTTCAGGGGATGGCTACACCTTC
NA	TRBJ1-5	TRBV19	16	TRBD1	CARNSTDRAPGQPQHF	TGTGCCAGAAACTCAACCGACAGGGCCCCTGGCCAGCCCCAGCATTTT
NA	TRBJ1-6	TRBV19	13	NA	CASSMEGFTPLHF	TGTGCCAGTAGTATGGAGGGTTTTACACCCCTCCACTTT
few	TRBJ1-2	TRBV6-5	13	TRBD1	CASSRTGFNGYTF	TGTGCCAGCAGCCGGACAGGGTTCAACGGCTACACCTTC
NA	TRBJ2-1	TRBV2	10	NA	CASSSGEQFF	TGTGCCAGCAGCTCGGGGGAGCAGTTCTTC
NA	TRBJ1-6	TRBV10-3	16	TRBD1	CAIRGQGGSYNSPLHF	TGTGCCATCAGGGGACAGGGGGGCTCCTATAATTCACCCCTCCACTTT
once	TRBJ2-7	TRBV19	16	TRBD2	CASSIGLAGGIYEQYF	TGTGCCAGTAGTATAGGACTAGCGGGGGGAATATACGAGCAGTACTTC
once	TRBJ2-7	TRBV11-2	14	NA	CASSLDPAGSEQYF	TGTGCCAGCAGCTTGGATCCCGCCGGGAGCGAGCAGTACTTC
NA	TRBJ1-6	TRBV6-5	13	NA	CASTRGRESPLHF	TGTGCCAGCACGAGAGGTCGGGAATCACCCCTCCACTTT
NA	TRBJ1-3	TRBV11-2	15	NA	CASSIWTAAGNTIYF	TGTGCCAGCAGCATATGGACAGCGGCTGGAAACACCATATATTTT
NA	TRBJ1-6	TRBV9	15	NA	CASSRGTQDNSPLHF	TGTGCCAGCAGTAGGGGCACGCAGGATAATTCACCCCTCCACTTT
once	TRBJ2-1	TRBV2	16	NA	CASRGQGGGKYNEQFF	TGTGCCAGCAGGGGCCAGGGAGGGGGGAAGTACAATGAGCAGTTCTTC
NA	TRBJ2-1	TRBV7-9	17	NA	CASSLGLGGGSYNEQFF	TGTGCCAGCAGCTTAGGGCTGGGAGGCGGCTCCTACAATGAGCAGTTCTTC
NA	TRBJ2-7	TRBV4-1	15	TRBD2	CASSHPGGGVYEQYF	TGCGCCAGCAGCCATCCGGGAGGGGGGGTGTACGAGCAGTACTTC
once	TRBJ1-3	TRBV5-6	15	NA	CASSLLGQTGNTIYF	TGTGCCAGCAGCTTGTTAGGACAGACTGGAAACACCATATATTTT
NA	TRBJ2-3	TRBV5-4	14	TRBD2	CASSPTSGANTQYF	TGTGCCAGCAGCCCCACTAGCGGAGCAAATACGCAGTATTTT
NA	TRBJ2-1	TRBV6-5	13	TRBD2	CASSYATSDEQFF	TGTGCCAGCAGTTACGCGACTAGCGATGAGCAGTTCTTC
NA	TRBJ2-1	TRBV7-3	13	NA	CASSPRTHNEQFF	TGTGCCAGCAGCCCCCGAACTCACAATGAGCAGTTCTTC
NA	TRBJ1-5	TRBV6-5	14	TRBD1	CASRRQGVFQPQHF	TGTGCCAGCAGAAGACAGGGGGTATTTCAGCCCCAGCATTTT
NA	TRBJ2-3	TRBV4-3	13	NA	CASSQDRGGTQYF	TGCGCCAGCAGCCAAGATCGCGGAGGTACGCAGTATTTT
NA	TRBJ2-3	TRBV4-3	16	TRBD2	CASSQDLAGGRDTQYF	TGCGCCAGCAGCCAAGATCTAGCGGGGGGCCGGGATACGCAGTATTTT
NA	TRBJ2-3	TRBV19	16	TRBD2	CASSIETSGYTDTQYF	TGTGCCAGTAGTATAGAAACTAGCGGATATACAGATACGCAGTATTTT
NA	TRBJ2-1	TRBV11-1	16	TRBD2	CASSLTSGAGRNEQFF	TGTGCCAGCAGCCTCACTAGCGGTGCGGGTCGCAATGAGCAGTTCTTC
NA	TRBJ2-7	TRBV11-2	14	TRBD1	CASSQQTGGIEQYF	TGTGCCAGCAGCCAGCAGACAGGGGGTATAGAACAGTACTTC
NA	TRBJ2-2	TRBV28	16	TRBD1	CASSTPAEGGHGELFF	TGTGCCAGCAGTACCCCTGCGGAAGGGGGCCACGGGGAGCTGTTTTTT
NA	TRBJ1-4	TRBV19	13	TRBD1	CASSPDRDEKLFF	TGTGCCAGTAGTCCGGACAGGGATGAAAAACTGTTTTTT